The clone carrying this T cell receptor (beta chain) has just one count. Its specificity is unknown. CDR1 is MNHEY, CDR2 SVGAGI, per germline. Trimming took off 7 bases at V and 1 base at J, with 7 bases between the two ends. The CDR3 sequence is 12 residues long. At baseline, cycle 4 day 1, and cycle 7 day 1, blood was sampled. These data originate in a study of OX40 agonist ivuxolimab in advanced cancers. Looking at the study overall: Patients achieving partial responses numbered three: one hepatocellular carcinoma case and two cutaneous melanoma cases. Overall study results and limits: There was clonal expansion of CD4+ and CD8+ blood T cells by week 6 at 0.1 to 3.0 mg/kg.

Data came from immunoSEQ multiplex PCR; TCRdb stores just in-frame clones and leaves some out. The repertoire holds about 160,000 clones, under 95% seen once, with 0.3% to 0.35% in the top ten. The sample in question was CD4+ or CD8+ T cells sorted from blood, obtained in a trial of the OX40 agonist ivuxolimab. The source is an adult with an advanced solid tumor such as melanoma, head and neck, liver or kidney cancer. V and J are TRBV6-5 and TRBJ1-1, with D perhaps matching TRBD1 (6 bases). CDR3 in amino acids: CASKQGNTEAFF. The CDR3 DNA follows: TGTGCCAGCAAACAGGGGAACACTGAAGCTTTCTTT.